Each of the 22 T cell receptor beta chains below was sequenced from the same sample in a study of blood T cell repertoires in COVID-19. Profiled with immunoSEQ multiplex PCR; TCRdb holds only in-frame clones, not every one. The table has 100,000 to 150,000 clones, 80% to 90% seen once. What was sequenced was peripheral blood. The receptors were gathered from a woman in her fifties or sixties with acute or convalescent COVID-19.

The CDR3 DNA follows: TGTGCCAGCAGCCTCTCCAGCGGGAGGGCGTATGAGCAGTTCTTC. Its protein product is CASSLSSGRAYEQFF. This chain links TRBV7-8 with TRBJ2-1, with TRBD2 identical over 10 bases. CDR1 SGHVS and CDR2 FQNEAQ come from the germline V gene. The CDR3 covers 15 residues. V lost 5 bases to trimming and J lost 8 bases; unmatched junction nucleotides: 9.

The chain links TRBV4-3 to TRBJ2-7; 10 positions agree with TRBD2. The V gene's germline CDR1 is LGHNA and CDR2 YSLEER. The CDR3 is 16 amino acids. J was trimmed by 0 bases and V by 3 bases; bases with no gene match: 5. This chain's CDR3 is CASSHGLAASSYEQYF. As DNA, the CDR3 is TGCGCCAGCAGCCACGGACTAGCGGCCAGCTCCTACGAGCAGTACTTC.

V and J are TRBV18 and TRBJ2-7; possibly TRBD2 for D (5 bases). The CDR3 has 12 residues. Germline V gene lookup returns CDR1 KGHSH and CDR2 LQKENI. V was clipped by 8 bases and J by 5 bases, with 13 bases between them. The DNA of the CDR3 is TGTGCCAGCCAAGGATCCGGGAACGAGCAGTACTTC. It is translated as CASQGSGNEQYF.

The chain is built from TRBV30 and TRBJ2-3; 7 nucleotides line up with TRBD2. After removal of 2 bases from V and 1 base from J, the junction contained 3 bases not matched to a gene. The CDR3 length is 14 residues. CDR1 is GTSNPN, CDR2 SVGIG, per germline (reference sequence). In DNA form, the CDR3 reads TGTGCCTGGAGTTCACGGGGGGGCACAGATACGCAGTATTTT. Translating gives CAWSSRGGTDTQYF.

This chain links TRBV6-4 with TRBJ2-7, with 12 nucleotides matching TRBD1. This CDR3 is built from 20 residues. With V trimmed by 7 bases and J by 4 bases, 23 bases remained unmatched. Germline assignment: CDR1 MRHNA and CDR2 SNTAGT. The CDR3 coding sequence is TGTGCCAGCACCCTCTCCTGGGGACAGGGGGCGGCGGGAGAGGGGTACGAGCAGTACTTC. This encodes CASTLSWGQGAAGEGYEQYF.

The chain is built from TRBV11-2 and TRBJ1-2; D remains unclear. Trimming removed 5 bases at V and 4 bases at J, with 11 bases between. The length of the CDR3 is 13 residues. The V gene's germline CDR1 is SGHAT and CDR2 FQNNGV. The CDR3 protein is CASSLAGSYGYTF. The DNA for the CDR3 is TGTGCCAGCAGCCTCGCAGGAAGCTATGGCTACACCTTC.

This clone was counted between two and nine times. The chain employs TRBV19 and TRBJ1-2; TRBD1 matches 8 bases. The germline V gene encodes CDR1 LNHDA and CDR2 SQIVND (reference sequence). The J segment lost 7 bases and the V segment lost 4 bases, leaving 8 bases of the junction unmatched. This CDR3 is built from 14 residues. Here the CDR3 DNA reads TGTGCCAGTAGTACAAGGGCAGGGGGCTTTGGCTACACCTTC. It is translated as CASSTRAGGFGYTF.

This clone was picked up one time. The rearrangement links TRBV10-3 to TRBJ1-1; possible D gene TRBD1, 5 bases. There are 14 residues in the CDR3. The ends were cut back, 0 bases at V and 1 base at J, with 6 bases in the middle. Germline-derived CDR1 and CDR2 are ENHRY and SYGVKD. CDR3 region: CAISESGGNTEAFF. DNA for the CDR3: TGTGCCATCAGTGAGTCCGGGGGGAACACTGAAGCTTTCTTT.

V is TRBV7-9 and J is TRBJ1-2; 8 bases fit TRBD1. Germline V gene data show CDR1 as SEHNR and CDR2 as FQNEAQ (reference sequence). This CDR3 has 16 residues. The ends lost 5 bases at V and 7 bases at J; junction bases unmatched: 15. CDR3 protein: CASSRLDREGLGGYTF. The DNA of the CDR3 is TGTGCCAGCAGCCGTTTGGACAGGGAAGGGCTCGGTGGCTACACCTTC.

The genes are TRBV4-3 and TRBJ2-7; D unclear. The CDR3 length is 13 residues. V gave up 0 bases and J gave up 3 bases, with 6 bases separating them. Germline V CDR1 and CDR2: LGHNA, YSLEER. The CDR3 DNA sequence: TGCGCCAGCAGCCAAGATCACGGCTACGAGCAGTACTTC. It is translated as CASSQDHGYEQYF.

V gene TRBV29-1 combines with J gene TRBJ1-4; weak D call: TRBD1 (6 bases). V gave up 8 bases and J gave up 3 bases, with 13 bases separating them. The CDR3 is 13 residues long. The V gene's germline CDR1 is SQVTM and CDR2 ANQGSEA. Here the CDR3 reads CSIGGRANEKLFF. As DNA, the CDR3 is TGCAGCATAGGGGGTAGGGCTAATGAAAAACTGTTTTTT. The full variable domain, with the rest looked up from reference TRBV29-1 and TRBJ1-4, is SAVISQKPSRDICQRGTSLTIQCQVDSQVTMMFWYRQQPGQSLTLIATANQGSEATYESGFVIDKFPISRPNLTFSTLTVSNMSPEDSSIYLCSIGGRANEKLFFGSGTQLSVL.

The genes are TRBV10-3 and TRBJ1-1; D ambiguous. Looked up from germline, CDR1 is ENHRY and CDR2 is SYGVKD. CDR3 length equals 14 residues. Deletions cut 2 bases from V and 3 bases from J, with 10 bases between. CDR3 sequence reads: CAISERQRDTEAFF. DNA of the CDR3: TGTGCCATCAGTGAGAGGCAGAGGGACACTGAAGCTTTCTTT.

The CDR3 sequence is CASSYSGTTVDTQYF. DNA for the CDR3: TGTGCCAGCAGTTACTCCGGGACTACCGTAGATACGCAGTATTTT. The V gene is TRBV6-5, the J gene TRBJ2-3; 7 nucleotides line up with TRBD2. V was pared by 0 bases and J by 5 bases, with 5 bases of the junction left unmatched. The germline V gene has CDR1 MNHEY and CDR2 SVGAGI. This CDR3 has 15 residues.

The rearrangement links TRBV6-2 or TRBV6-3 to TRBJ2-1; 13 bases line up with TRBD2. J lost 4 bases, V lost 2 bases, and 5 bases had no gene match. This CDR3 has 17 residues. The V gene's germline CDR1 is MNHEY and CDR2 SVGEGT. The CDR3 protein is CASSYAGLAGVYNEQFF. The CDR3 bases are TGTGCCAGCAGTTACGCCGGACTAGCGGGGGTGTACAATGAGCAGTTCTTC.

V is TRBV2 and J is TRBJ1-5; 7 positions agree with TRBD1. The CDR3 sequence is 15 residues long. The junction had 8 bases not matched to a gene; V was cut back by 5 bases and J by 4 bases. The V gene's germline CDR1 is SNHLY and CDR2 FYNNEI. The CDR3 sequence: CASSQWDSSNQPQHF. The CDR3 DNA is TGTGCCAGCAGTCAATGGGACAGCAGTAATCAGCCCCAGCATTTT.

The chain joins TRBV7-9 to TRBJ1-2, with 7 bases identical to TRBD1. This CDR3 has 16 amino acids. In germline, CDR1 is SEHNR, CDR2 FQNEAQ (reference sequence). Trimming at V came to 2 bases and at J to 4 bases, leaving 10 bases not matched to a gene. CDR3 nucleotide sequence: TGTGCCAGCAGCTTATTAGGGACAGACTCTCTCTATGGCTACACCTTC. Amino acid sequence: CASSLLGTDSLYGYTF.

The V gene is TRBV6-5, the J gene TRBJ1-1; 9 bases are a match to TRBD1. J gave up 1 base and V 2 bases, and 5 bases lay outside the gene matches. From germline, CDR1 is MNHEY and CDR2 SVGAGI. This CDR3 contains 16 residues. The CDR3 region has the DNA TGTGCCAGCAGTTACGGGGGACAGGGTGCGAACACTGAAGCTTTCTTT. This gives the protein CASSYGGQGANTEAFF.

The rearrangement joins TRBV6-5 to TRBJ2-3; 7 bases match TRBD2. This CDR3 has 16 residues. Germline V gene lookup returns CDR1 MNHEY and CDR2 SVGAGI. Germline trimming cut 1 base from V and 4 bases from J; bases unmatched to any gene: 8. CDR3 residues: CASSYYGGRAADTQYF. CDR3 bases: TGTGCCAGCAGTTACTACGGAGGGAGGGCAGCAGATACGCAGTATTTT.

The chain has TRBV4-1 and TRBJ2-1, with D possibly being TRBD2 (6 bases). The CDR3 has 16 residues. Germline V gives CDR1 MGHRA, CDR2 YSYEKL. Between the trimmed V and J ends, which lost 4 bases and 0 bases, there was a span of 13 bases. DNA of the CDR3: TGCGCCAGCAGCCGACGACGCGGGATCTCCTACAATGAGCAGTTCTTC. Protein sequence: CASSRRRGISYNEQFF.

J is TRBJ2-1 and V is TRBV6-5, with TRBD1 matching over 9 bases. This CDR3 has 15 amino acids. The trim removed 9 bases at V and 0 bases at J, leaving 6 bases unmatched. The germline V gene has CDR1 MNHEY and CDR2 SVGAGI. CDR3 DNA: TGTGCCAGTCGAACAGGGGGCACCTCCTACAATGAGCAGTTCTTC. Its translation is CASRTGGTSYNEQFF.

This chain connects TRBV6-6 to TRBJ1-2; D may be TRBD1 (6 bases). The CDR3 loop spans 14 amino acids. Germline V CDR1 and CDR2: MNHNY, SVGAGI (reference sequence). The ends were cut back, 2 bases at V and 3 bases at J, with 10 bases in the middle. This CDR3 is CASSYGTPDYGYTF. CDR3 nucleotides: TGTGCCAGCAGTTACGGGACACCGGACTATGGCTACACCTTC.

The chain uses TRBV3-1 (or the pseudogene TRBV3-2) and TRBJ2-1; 7 bases fit TRBD2. This CDR3 has 18 residues. The germline gives CDR1 LGHDT, CDR2 YNNKEL (reference sequence). After removal of 1 base from V and 0 bases from J, the junction contained 9 bases not matched to a gene. The DNA for the CDR3 is TGTGCCAGCAGCCAAGGGGACTATCAATTTAGCTCCTACAATGAGCAGTTCTTC. Translating gives CASSQGDYQFSSYNEQFF.